Listed here is a single T cell receptor beta chain. Per the study methods: Researchers report that nucleated cell counts were estimated from reference gene primer amplification. The method was immunoSEQ multiplex PCR; TCRdb's version includes in-frame clones alone and lacks a portion of them. V and J calls and clone size are given by that table; D and trimming were obtained from the DNA. Found here are under 150,000 clones, approximately 89% of them singletons; the top ten hold around a quarter. These data come from a study of blood T cell repertoires in COVID-19. On the study more broadly: Spain, Italy and the United States supplied samples that represented acute and convalescent COVID-19. T cells, B-cell-depleted T cells, or PBMCs supplied cDNA or gDNA.

The CDR3 has 18 amino acids. Per the germline V gene, CDR1 is SNHLY and CDR2 is FYNNEI. J gave up 4 bases and V 4 bases, and 7 bases lay outside the gene matches. Sequencing was performed on peripheral blood. The V call is TRBV2, the J call TRBJ2-2, with 15 positions matching TRBD2. The sequence derives from a human donor in a cohort sampled during active COVID-19. The CDR3 loop reads CASSGGTSGGPGTGELFF. CDR3 coding DNA: TGTGCCAGCAGTGGAGGGACTAGCGGGGGGCCGGGCACCGGGGAGCTGTTTTTT. The full variable domain, completed using reference TRBV2 and TRBJ2-2, is EPEVTQTPSHQVTQMGQEVILRCVPISNHLYFYWYRQILGQKVEFLVSFYNNEISEKSEIFDDQFSVERPDGSNFTLKIRSTKLEDSAMYFCASSGGTSGGPGTGELFFGEGSRLTVL.